Detailed here is one T cell receptor (beta chain). The antigen is unknown. The CDR3 length is 15 residues. The V gene lost 4 bases and the J gene lost 5 bases, with 16 bases spanning the gap. Looked up from germline, CDR1 is LNHDA and CDR2 is SQIVND (reference sequence). Using immunoSEQ multiplex PCR, the repertoire was profiled, and TCRdb retains in-frame clones only, with some absent. The profile shows approximately 420,000 clones, 88% of them singletons. This sample is drawn from a study of Ad26.COV2.S vaccination and SARS-CoV-2 variants. Across the whole study: Ad26.COV2.S shots went into the muscle once or twice, 56 days apart.

Treatment indicated: 15 to 20 received Ad26.COV2.S at low or high dose, single or two shots; roughly 5 received placebo; per-sample allocation not given. Specimens were obtained on day 63 following the first vaccine or placebo injection. Vaccination employed an Ad26 vector expressing the Wuhan-strain SARS-CoV-2 spike. Overall study results and limits: Spike-specific TCR breadth in vaccine recipients exceeded that seen in placebo recipients. The TCR-based breadth and depth measures might underestimate overall T cell responses.

This clonotype was sampled from a person aged 18-65 years who received the Ad26.COV2.S COVID-19 vaccine or a placebo. Sequences were derived from peripheral blood, sampled in a trial of Ad26.COV2.S vaccine versus placebo. The rearrangement joins TRBV19 to TRBJ2-3, with D perhaps TRBD1 or TRBD2 (5 bases each). This CDR3 is CASSKGEWSGDTQYF. The CDR3 DNA follows: TGTGCCAGTAGTAAAGGGGAGTGGAGCGGAGATACGCAGTATTTT.